These 11 T cell receptor beta chains originate from one sample sequenced in a study of cytomegalovirus exposure and HLA in healthy donors. Primers included in the PCR were 60 Vbeta and 13 Jbeta primers. Measured with immunoSEQ multiplex PCR; TCRdb has only the in-frame clones, and not every one. The repertoire consists of some 110,000 clones, with more than 60% occurring once and the leading ten covering approximately 13%. Sequenced material: PBMCs. These TCRs come from a woman aged 55-75 years in good health and CMV-seropositive.

V gene TRBV30 combines with J gene TRBJ2-7; D is possibly TRBD2 (5 bases). The germline V and J ends were trimmed by 0 bases and 9 bases, with 12 bases remaining between them. Germline V lookup: CDR1 GTSNPN, CDR2 SVGIG (reference sequence). This CDR3 comprises 12 residues. CDR3 loop: CAWSVAGVLQYF. The CDR3 DNA sequence: TGTGCCTGGAGTGTAGCCGGGGTCCTGCAGTACTTC.

The J gene is TRBJ2-5, the V gene TRBV5-1; D is unresolved. Germline CDR1 is SGHRS and CDR2 is YFSETQ. The V gene lost 0 bases and the J gene lost 5 bases, with 11 bases spanning the gap. CDR3 length: 14 amino acids. The CDR3 nucleotides read TGCGCCAGCAGCTTGGCCCTAGGTGTGGAGACCCAGTACTTC. Residues: CASSLALGVETQYF. Drawing the rest from reference TRBV5-1 and TRBJ2-5, the complete variable domain is KAGVTQTPRYLIKTRGQQVTLSCSPISGHRSVSWYQQTPGQGLQFLFEYFSETQRNKGNFPGRFSGRQFSNSRSEMNVSTLELGDSALYLCASSLALGVETQYFGPGTRLLVL.

V gene TRBV7-2 combines with J gene TRBJ1-2, with a tentative D call TRBD1 (6 bases). The CDR3 covers 13 residues. Germline CDR1 reads SGHTA; CDR2 reads FQGNSA. Trimming took off 6 bases at V and 4 bases at J, with 12 bases between the two ends. This chain's CDR3 is CASSGRGPYGYTF. CDR3 in DNA: TGTGCCAGCAGTGGCAGGGGCCCCTATGGCTACACCTTC.

The rearrangement links TRBV29-1 to TRBJ1-1; D possibly corresponds to TRBD1 (6 bases). Per germline, CDR1 SQVTM and CDR2 ANQGSEA. The CDR3 spans 13 residues. V lost 6 bases to trimming and J lost 2 bases, with 13 bases between them. The CDR3 nucleotides are TGCAGCGTAAAAAGACAGGAAAACACTGAAGCTTTCTTT. This translates into CSVKRQENTEAFF.

The V call is TRBV5-1, the J call TRBJ2-1; D is possibly TRBD1 (6 bases). CDR3 length: 17 residues. V was cut by 0 bases and J by 1 base, with 14 bases left in between. The germline CDR1 and CDR2 sequences are SGHRS and YFSETQ. CDR3: CASSLGQVRLSYNEQFF. The CDR3 bases are TGCGCCAGCAGCTTGGGACAGGTAAGGTTGTCCTACAATGAGCAGTTCTTC.

This chain connects TRBV11-2 to TRBJ1-3; 8 bases are shared with TRBD1. Looked up from germline, CDR1 is SGHAT and CDR2 is FQNNGV. The CDR3 runs 17 residues. V lost 4 bases, J lost 4 bases, and 12 bases stayed unmatched. The CDR3 bases are TGTGCCAGCAGCTCGACGCACCGACAGGGGACAGGAAACACCATATATTTT. Protein: CASSSTHRQGTGNTIYF.

The CDR3 DNA is TGTGCCAGCAGTGACGGCGGGGGGGCTGCTGGGTCGACCCAGTACTTC. Protein sequence: CASSDGGGAAGSTQYF. The V and J genes are TRBV2 and TRBJ2-5; TRBD2 agrees at 9 bases. Germline V lookup: CDR1 SNHLY, CDR2 FYNNEI. The V segment lost 3 bases and the J segment 7 bases; nucleotides outside the gene matches: 12. The CDR3 is made up of 16 amino acids.

The chain uses TRBV7-9 and TRBJ2-2, with D unresolved. Germline assignment: CDR1 SEHNR and CDR2 FQNEAQ (reference sequence). The CDR3 covers 14 residues. Trimming took 5 bases from V and 3 from J, leaving 10 bases between them. CDR3 region: CASSLNTDTGELFF. DNA of the CDR3: TGTGCCAGCAGCCTAAACACAGACACCGGGGAGCTGTTTTTT.

The rearrangement uses TRBV18 and TRBJ2-1; 10 nucleotides line up with TRBD2. This CDR3 is built from 17 residues. With 6 bases clipped from V and 7 bases from J, the junction kept 15 bases outside the gene matches. Germline CDR1 KGHSH, CDR2 LQKENI. CDR3 coding DNA: TGTGCCAGCTCCCACTTTGGCGAGCGGGGGGGCAGTAATGAGCAGTTCTTC. Amino acids: CASSHFGERGGSNEQFF.

This chain joins TRBV13 and TRBJ1-1; 10 bases fit TRBD1. Germline assignment: CDR1 PRHDT and CDR2 FYEKMQ (reference sequence). Trimming took 5 bases from V and 6 from J; bases not matched to a gene: 3. The CDR3 spans 13 residues. CDR3 in amino acids: CASSPGQGPEAFF. The DNA for the CDR3 is TGTGCCAGCAGCCCGGGACAGGGGCCTGAAGCTTTCTTT.

The chain joins TRBV5-1 to TRBJ1-6; D is unresolved. This CDR3 spans 16 amino acids. V lost 0 bases to trimming and J lost 0 bases, with 7 bases between them. Germline CDR1 reads SGHRS; CDR2 reads YFSETQ. CDR3 in amino acids: CASSLVSSSYNSPLHF. CDR3 DNA sequence: TGCGCCAGCAGCTTGGTGTCCAGCTCCTATAATTCACCCCTCCACTTT.